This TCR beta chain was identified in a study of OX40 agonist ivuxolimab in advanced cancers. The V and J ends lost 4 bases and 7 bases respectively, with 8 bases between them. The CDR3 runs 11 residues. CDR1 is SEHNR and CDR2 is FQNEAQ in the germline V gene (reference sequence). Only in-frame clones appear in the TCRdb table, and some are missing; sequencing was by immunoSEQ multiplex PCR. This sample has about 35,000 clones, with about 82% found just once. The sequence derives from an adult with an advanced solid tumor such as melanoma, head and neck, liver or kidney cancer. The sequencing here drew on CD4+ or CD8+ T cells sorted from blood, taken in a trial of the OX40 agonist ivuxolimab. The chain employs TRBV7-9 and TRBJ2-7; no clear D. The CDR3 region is CASSSSREQYF. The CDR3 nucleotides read TGTGCCAGCAGCTCCAGTCGAGAGCAGTACTTC.